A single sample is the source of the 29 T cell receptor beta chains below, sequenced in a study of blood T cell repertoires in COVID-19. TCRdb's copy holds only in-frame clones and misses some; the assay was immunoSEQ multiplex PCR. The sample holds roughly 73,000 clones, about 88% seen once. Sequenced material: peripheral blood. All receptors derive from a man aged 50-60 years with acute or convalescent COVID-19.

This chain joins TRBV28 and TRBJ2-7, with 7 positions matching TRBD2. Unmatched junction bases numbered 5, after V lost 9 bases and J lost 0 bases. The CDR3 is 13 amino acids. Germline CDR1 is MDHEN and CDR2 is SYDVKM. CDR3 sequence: CASTSENSYEQYF. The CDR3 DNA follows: TGTGCCAGTACTAGCGAGAACTCCTACGAGCAGTACTTC.

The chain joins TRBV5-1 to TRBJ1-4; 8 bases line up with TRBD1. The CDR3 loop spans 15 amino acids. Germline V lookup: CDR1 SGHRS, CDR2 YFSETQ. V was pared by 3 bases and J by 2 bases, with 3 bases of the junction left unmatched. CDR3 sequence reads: CASSSSGGTNEKLFF. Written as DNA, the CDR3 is TGCGCCAGCAGCTCCTCAGGGGGCACTAATGAAAAACTGTTTTTT.

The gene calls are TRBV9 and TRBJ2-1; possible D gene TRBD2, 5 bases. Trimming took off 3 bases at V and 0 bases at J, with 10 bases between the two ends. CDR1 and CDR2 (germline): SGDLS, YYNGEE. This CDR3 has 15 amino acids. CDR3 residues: CASSADSRSYNEQFF. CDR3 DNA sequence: TGTGCCAGCAGCGCGGACTCACGCTCCTACAATGAGCAGTTCTTC.

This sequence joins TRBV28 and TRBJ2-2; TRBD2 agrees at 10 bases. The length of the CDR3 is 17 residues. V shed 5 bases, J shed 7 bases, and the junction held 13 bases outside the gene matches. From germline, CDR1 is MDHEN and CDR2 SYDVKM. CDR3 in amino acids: CASSRPSGSGEIGELFF. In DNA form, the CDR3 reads TGTGCCAGCAGTCGCCCTAGCGGGAGTGGGGAAATCGGGGAGCTGTTTTTT.

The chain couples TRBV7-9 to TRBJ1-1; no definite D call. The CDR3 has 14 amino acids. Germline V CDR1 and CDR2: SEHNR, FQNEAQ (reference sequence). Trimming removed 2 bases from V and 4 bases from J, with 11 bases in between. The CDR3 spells CASSLIQKSTEAFF. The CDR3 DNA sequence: TGTGCCAGCAGCTTAATTCAGAAATCCACTGAAGCTTTCTTT.

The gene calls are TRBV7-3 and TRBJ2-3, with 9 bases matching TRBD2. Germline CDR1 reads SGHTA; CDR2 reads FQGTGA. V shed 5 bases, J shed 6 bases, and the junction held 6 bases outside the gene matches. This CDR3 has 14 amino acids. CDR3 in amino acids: CASSRSGSADTQYF. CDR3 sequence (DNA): TGTGCCAGCAGCCGTAGCGGGAGTGCCGATACGCAGTATTTT.

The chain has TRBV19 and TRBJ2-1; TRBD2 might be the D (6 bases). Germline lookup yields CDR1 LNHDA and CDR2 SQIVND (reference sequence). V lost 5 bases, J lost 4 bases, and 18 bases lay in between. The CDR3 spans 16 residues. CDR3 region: CASSPGTPQGYNEQFF. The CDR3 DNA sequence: TGTGCCAGTAGTCCCGGGACTCCCCAAGGGTACAATGAGCAGTTCTTC.

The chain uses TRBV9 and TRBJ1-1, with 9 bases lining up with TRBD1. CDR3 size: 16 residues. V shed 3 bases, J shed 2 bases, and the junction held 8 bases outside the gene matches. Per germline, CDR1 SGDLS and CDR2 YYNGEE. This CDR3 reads CASSDRTGEANTEAFF. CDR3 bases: TGTGCCAGCAGCGACCGGACAGGGGAAGCTAACACTGAAGCTTTCTTT.

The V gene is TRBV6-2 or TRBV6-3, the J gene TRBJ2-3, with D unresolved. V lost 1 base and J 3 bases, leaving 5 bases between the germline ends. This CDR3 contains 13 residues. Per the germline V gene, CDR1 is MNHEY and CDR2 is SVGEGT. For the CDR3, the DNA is TGTGCCAGCAGTTACTGGGCTACAGATACGCAGTATTTT. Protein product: CASSYWATDTQYF.

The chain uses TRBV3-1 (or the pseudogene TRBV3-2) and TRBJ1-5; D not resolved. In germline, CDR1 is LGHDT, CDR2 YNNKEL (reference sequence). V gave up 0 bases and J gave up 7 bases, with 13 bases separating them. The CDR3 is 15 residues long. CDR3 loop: CASSQDRGFLQPQHF. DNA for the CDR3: TGTGCCAGCAGCCAAGATCGAGGGTTTTTACAGCCCCAGCATTTT.

The CDR3, as DNA: TGTGCCAGCAGCCCCGGGGGCGGGACAGGGAATGAAAAACTGTTTTTT. Translated: CASSPGGGTGNEKLFF. The rearrangement uses TRBV7-9 and TRBJ1-4, with 9 positions matching TRBD1. The CDR3 extends over 16 amino acids. Germline trimming cut 5 bases from V and 5 bases from J; bases unmatched to any gene: 9. Per germline, CDR1 SEHNR and CDR2 FQNEAQ (reference sequence). Based on the CDR3 plus reference TRBV7-9 and TRBJ1-4, the full variable domain is DTGVSQNPRHKITKRGQNVTFRCDPISEHNRLYWYRQTLGQGPEFLTYFQNEAQLEKSRLLSDRFSAERPKGSFSTLEIQRTEQGDSAMYLCASSPGGGTGNEKLFFGSGTQLSVL.

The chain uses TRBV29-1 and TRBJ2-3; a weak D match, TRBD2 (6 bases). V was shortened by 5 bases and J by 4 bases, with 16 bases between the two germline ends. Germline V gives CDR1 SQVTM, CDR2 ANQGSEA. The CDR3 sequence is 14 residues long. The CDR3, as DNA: TGCAGCGTTCTCGGCGGGCGGGGCCCAGATACGCAGTATTTT. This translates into CSVLGGRGPDTQYF.

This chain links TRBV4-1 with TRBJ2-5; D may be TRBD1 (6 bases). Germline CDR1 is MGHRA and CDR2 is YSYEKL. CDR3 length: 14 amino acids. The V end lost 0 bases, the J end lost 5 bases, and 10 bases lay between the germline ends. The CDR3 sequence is CASSQEQGLETQYF. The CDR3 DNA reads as TGCGCCAGCAGCCAAGAGCAGGGGCTGGAGACCCAGTACTTC.

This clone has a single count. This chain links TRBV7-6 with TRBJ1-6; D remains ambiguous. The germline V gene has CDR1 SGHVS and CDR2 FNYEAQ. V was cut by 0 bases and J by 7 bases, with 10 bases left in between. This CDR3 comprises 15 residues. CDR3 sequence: CASSLAGPENSPLHF. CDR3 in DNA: TGTGCCAGCAGCTTAGCGGGCCCCGAGAATTCACCCCTCCACTTT.

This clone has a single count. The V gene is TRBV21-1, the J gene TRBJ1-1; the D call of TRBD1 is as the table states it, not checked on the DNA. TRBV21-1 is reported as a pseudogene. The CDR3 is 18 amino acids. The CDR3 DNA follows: TGTGCCAGCAGCAAAGCGCTGCCCGGGACATTGAAGAACACTGAAGCTTTCTTT. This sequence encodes CASSKALPGTLKNTEAFF.

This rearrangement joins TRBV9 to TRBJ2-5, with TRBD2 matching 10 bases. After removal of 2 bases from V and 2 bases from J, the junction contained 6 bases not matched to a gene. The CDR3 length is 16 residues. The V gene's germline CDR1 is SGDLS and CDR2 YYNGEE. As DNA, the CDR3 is TGTGCCAGCAGCGTCGGGCAAGCGGGGGGGCAAGAGACCCAGTACTTC. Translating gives CASSVGQAGGQETQYF. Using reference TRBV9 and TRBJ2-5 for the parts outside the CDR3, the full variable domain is DSGVTQTPKHLITATGQRVTLRCSPRSGDLSVYWYQQSLDQGLQFLIQYYNGEERAKGNILERFSAQQFPDLHSELNLSSLELGDSALYFCASSVGQAGGQETQYFGPGTRLLVL.

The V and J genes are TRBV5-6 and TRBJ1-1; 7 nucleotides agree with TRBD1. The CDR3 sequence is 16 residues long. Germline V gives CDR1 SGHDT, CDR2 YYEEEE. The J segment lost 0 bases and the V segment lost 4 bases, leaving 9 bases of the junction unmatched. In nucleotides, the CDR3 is TGTGCCAGCAGCCCGGGACAGCGGTTGGTGAACACTGAAGCTTTCTTT. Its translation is CASSPGQRLVNTEAFF. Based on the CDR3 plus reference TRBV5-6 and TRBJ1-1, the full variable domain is DAGVTQSPTHLIKTRGQQVTLRCSPKSGHDTVSWYQQALGQGPQFIFQYYEEEERQRGNFPDRFSGHQFPNYSSELNVNALLLGDSALYLCASSPGQRLVNTEAFFGQGTRLTVV.

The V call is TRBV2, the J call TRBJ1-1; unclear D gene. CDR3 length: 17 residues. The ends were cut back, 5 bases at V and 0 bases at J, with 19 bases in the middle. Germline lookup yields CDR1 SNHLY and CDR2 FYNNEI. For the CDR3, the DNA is TGTGCCAGCAGTCGGGGAAACACAAACCAAATGAACACTGAAGCTTTCTTT. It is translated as CASSRGNTNQMNTEAFF.

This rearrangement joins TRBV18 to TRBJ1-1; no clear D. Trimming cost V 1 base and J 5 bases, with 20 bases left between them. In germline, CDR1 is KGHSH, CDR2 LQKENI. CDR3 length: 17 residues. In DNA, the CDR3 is TGTGCCAGCTCACCACTAACAGCCGTCAGCGGTGGAACTGAAGCTTTCTTT. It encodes CASSPLTAVSGGTEAFF.

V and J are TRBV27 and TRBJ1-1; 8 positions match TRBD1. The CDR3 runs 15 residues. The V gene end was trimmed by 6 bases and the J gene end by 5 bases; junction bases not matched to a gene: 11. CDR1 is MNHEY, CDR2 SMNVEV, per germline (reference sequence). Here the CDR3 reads CASRPTQGARTEAFF. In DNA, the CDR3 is TGTGCCAGCAGACCAACTCAGGGGGCACGGACTGAAGCTTTCTTT.

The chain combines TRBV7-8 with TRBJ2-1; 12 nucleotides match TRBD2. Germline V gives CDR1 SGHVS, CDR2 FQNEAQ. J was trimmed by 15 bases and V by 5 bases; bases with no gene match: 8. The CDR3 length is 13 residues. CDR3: CASSIGTSGWRFF. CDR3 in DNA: TGTGCCAGCAGCATTGGGACTAGCGGGTGGCGGTTCTTC.

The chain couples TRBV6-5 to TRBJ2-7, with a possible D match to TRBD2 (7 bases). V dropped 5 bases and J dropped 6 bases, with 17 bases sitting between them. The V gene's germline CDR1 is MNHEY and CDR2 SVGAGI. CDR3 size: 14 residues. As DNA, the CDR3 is TGTGCCAGCAGTCCCTCGGTGGGGGGGCTCGAGCAGTACGTC. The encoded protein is CASSPSVGGLEQYV.

CDR3 residues: CASSPRGVEQYF. CDR3 in DNA: TGTGCCAGCAGCCCCCGAGGAGTCGAGCAGTACTTC. The V and J genes are TRBV11-2 and TRBJ2-7; no clear D. Trimming removed 5 bases from V and 6 bases from J, with 11 bases in between. The CDR3 length is 12 residues. Germline V gives CDR1 SGHAT, CDR2 FQNNGV.

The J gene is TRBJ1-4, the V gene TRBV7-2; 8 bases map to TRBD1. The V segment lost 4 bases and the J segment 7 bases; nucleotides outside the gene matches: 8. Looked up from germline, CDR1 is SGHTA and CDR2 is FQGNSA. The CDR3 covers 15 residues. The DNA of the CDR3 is TGTGCCAGCAGCTCTCAGGGGGCAGGGACTGAAAAACTGTTTTTT. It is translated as CASSSQGAGTEKLFF.

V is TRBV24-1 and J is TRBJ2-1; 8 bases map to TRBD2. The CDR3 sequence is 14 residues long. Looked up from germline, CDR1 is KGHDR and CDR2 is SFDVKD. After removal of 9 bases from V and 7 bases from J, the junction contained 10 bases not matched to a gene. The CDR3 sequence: CATATSGDWNEQFF. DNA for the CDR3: TGTGCCACCGCAACTAGCGGCGATTGGAATGAGCAGTTCTTC.

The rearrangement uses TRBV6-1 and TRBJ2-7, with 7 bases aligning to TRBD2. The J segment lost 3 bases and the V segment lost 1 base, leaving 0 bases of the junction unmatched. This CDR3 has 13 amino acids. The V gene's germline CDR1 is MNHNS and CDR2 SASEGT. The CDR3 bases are TGTGCCAGCAGTGAAGAGCGGGACTACGAGCAGTACGTC. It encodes CASSEERDYEQYV.

CDR3 nucleotide sequence: TGTGCCAGCAGCCTGAGCGGGGGGGATTACAATGAGCAGTTCTTC. Its protein is CASSLSGGDYNEQFF. The chain links TRBV7-3 to TRBJ2-1, with 10 bases aligning to TRBD2. Germline V CDR1 and CDR2: SGHTA, FQGTGA. Trimming took 5 bases from V and 4 from J; bases not matched to a gene: 5. The CDR3 extends over 15 amino acids.

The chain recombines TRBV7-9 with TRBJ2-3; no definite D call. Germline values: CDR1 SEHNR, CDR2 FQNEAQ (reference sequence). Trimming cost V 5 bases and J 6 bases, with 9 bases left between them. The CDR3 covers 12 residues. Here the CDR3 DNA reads TGTGCCAGCAGCCCGTCGACTGATACGCAGTATTTT. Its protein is CASSPSTDTQYF. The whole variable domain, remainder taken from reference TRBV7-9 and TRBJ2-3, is DTGVSQNPRHKITKRGQNVTFRCDPISEHNRLYWYRQTLGQGPEFLTYFQNEAQLEKSRLLSDRFSAERPKGSFSTLEIQRTEQGDSAMYLCASSPSTDTQYFGPGTRLTVL.

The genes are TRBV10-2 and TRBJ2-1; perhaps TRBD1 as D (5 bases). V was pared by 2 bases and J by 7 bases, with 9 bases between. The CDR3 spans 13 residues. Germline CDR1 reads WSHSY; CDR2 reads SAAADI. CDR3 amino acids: CASSEPQGNEQFF. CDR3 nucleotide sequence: TGCGCCAGCAGTGAGCCGCAGGGTAATGAGCAGTTCTTC.